The entry below gives a single TCR beta chain sequence along with its context. Antigen: not known. This sample is drawn from a study of T-cell reconstitution after alpha-beta-depleted transplantation in children. General observations from the study: Alpha-beta T cells present about two months after transplant were reported to originate from several hundred expanded graft clones. Newly produced T cells mostly provided counts and TCRbeta diversity after one year, as hyperexpanded clones declined.

Unique molecular identifiers were built into the TCRbeta library. TCRdb re-derived calls from the PCR reads in MiXCR, one entry per CDR3 protein. The sample shows approximately 430,000 distinct CDR3 sequences, roughly 17% of them seen only once. Germline values: CDR1 SSHAT, CDR2 FNYEAQ (reference sequence). The CDR3 length is 15 residues. Losses at the gene ends were 1 base for V and 3 bases for J; bases not matched to a gene: 5. Here the sequenced sample was PBMCs, mostly from graft donor cells, taken 360 days after TCRalphabeta/CD19-depleted stem cell transplant. The chain has TRBV7-7 and TRBJ2-5; 7 bases fit TRBD1. This TCR derives from a boy under two years old who had a stem cell transplant for Wiskott-Aldrich syndrome, so the T cells may come from the graft donor. The CDR3 region is CASSLVRGTEETQYF. The DNA of the CDR3 is TGTGCCAGCAGCTTAGTAAGGGGGACAGAAGAGACCCAGTACTTC.